These 26 T cell receptor beta chains originate from one sample sequenced in a study of blood T cell repertoires in COVID-19. Here immunoSEQ multiplex PCR was the method, and the copy in TCRdb shows in-frame clones only, minus some. The data contain around 260,000 clones, about 89% of them singletons. The sample was peripheral blood. These receptors came from a woman aged 30 to 39 with COVID-19, enrolled during active disease.

This sequence joins TRBV9 and TRBJ2-3, with 10 bases aligning to TRBD2. The V gene end was trimmed by 0 bases and the J gene end by 6 bases; junction bases not matched to a gene: 7. In germline, CDR1 is SGDLS, CDR2 YYNGEE. The length of the CDR3 is 16 residues. The DNA of the CDR3 is TGTGCCAGCAGCGTAGTGAGCGGGAGGGCGGGGGATACGCAGTATTTT. Residues: CASSVVSGRAGDTQYF.

The chain recombines TRBV12-3 or TRBV12-4 with TRBJ2-7; 7 bases are shared with TRBD1. V dropped 2 bases and J dropped 3; count of bases not matched to a gene: 1. The CDR3 has 13 amino acids. Here the CDR3 DNA reads TGTGCCAGCAGTTTACAGGGGGTCTACGAGCAGTACTTC. Translation: CASSLQGVYEQYF.

The rearrangement links TRBV5-5 to TRBJ1-6, with 7 positions matching TRBD1. The CDR3 has 15 residues. Trimming took 2 bases from V and 10 from J; bases not matched to a gene: 9. CDR1 SGHKS and CDR2 YYEKEE come from the germline V gene (reference sequence). The CDR3 loop is CASSLDGTRGSPLHF. The CDR3 nucleotides are TGTGCCAGCAGCTTAGATGGTACCAGGGGGTCACCCCTCCACTTT. The full variable domain, with the rest looked up from reference TRBV5-5 and TRBJ1-6, is DAGVTQSPTHLIKTRGQQVTLRCSPISGHKSVSWYQQVLGQGPQFIFQYYEKEERGRGNFPDRFSARQFPNYSSELNVNALLLGDSALYLCASSLDGTRGSPLHFGNGTRLTVT.

This clone was seen just once. The CDR3 DNA reads as TGTGCCAGCAGCTTCTCGCAGGCAGAAACCTACGAGCAGTACTTC. Translated, it gives CASSFSQAETYEQYF. The chain employs TRBV7-6 and TRBJ2-7; D gene ambiguous. Between the trimmed V and J ends, which lost 3 bases and 2 bases, there was a span of 14 bases. Looked up from germline, CDR1 is SGHVS and CDR2 is FNYEAQ. The CDR3 is 15 amino acids.

This chain connects TRBV10-2 to TRBJ2-2, with a tentative D call TRBD1 (6 bases). Germline CDR1 WSHSY, CDR2 SAAADI. V was shortened by 8 bases and J by 2 bases, with 21 bases between the two germline ends. The CDR3 runs to 17 residues. CDR3: CASALKPGATNTGELFF. In DNA form, the CDR3 reads TGCGCCAGCGCCCTCAAGCCAGGGGCGACAAACACCGGGGAGCTGTTTTTT.

The CDR3 sequence: CASSQSDRTFEKLFF. CDR3 nucleotides: TGTGCCAGCAGCCAGAGCGACAGGACCTTTGAAAAACTGTTTTTT. J is TRBJ1-4 and V is TRBV3-1 (or the pseudogene TRBV3-2); a possible D gene is TRBD1 (6 bases). Germline V gives CDR1 LGHDT, CDR2 YNNKEL (reference sequence). The CDR3 loop spans 15 amino acids. Trimming took 3 bases from V and 7 from J, leaving 15 bases between them.

This clone was observed a few times. The chain uses TRBV7-9 and TRBJ2-7; D is perhaps TRBD1 (6 bases). Germline lookup yields CDR1 SEHNR and CDR2 FQNEAQ (reference sequence). The ends were cut back, 3 bases at V and 2 bases at J, with 17 bases in the middle. The CDR3 is 16 residues long. The CDR3 DNA reads TGTGCCAGCAGCTTGCAGGACAGCGTCAATCCCTACGAGCAGTACTTC. Protein: CASSLQDSVNPYEQYF.

The sample holds one count of this clone. The chain joins TRBV15 to TRBJ2-3; D is undetermined. V shed 4 bases and J shed 1 base, with 12 bases lying between them. The germline V gene encodes CDR1 LNHNV and CDR2 YYDKDF (reference sequence). The CDR3 is 15 residues long. CDR3 DNA sequence: TGTGCCACCAGCACCTCCGGGTCACGCACAGATACGCAGTATTTT. Encoded protein: CATSTSGSRTDTQYF.

This chain connects TRBV5-6 to TRBJ1-1; 10 bases are a match to TRBD1. Germline V CDR1 and CDR2: SGHDT, YYEEEE. The CDR3 is 14 residues long. V trimming: 1 base; J trimming: 4 bases; junction bases outside the gene matches: 1. Written as DNA, the CDR3 is TGTGCCAGCAGCTTGAGGACAGGGGGCACTGAAGCTTTCTTT. It specifies CASSLRTGGTEAFF. Combining the CDR3 with reference TRBV5-6 and TRBJ1-1 gives the whole variable domain DAGVTQSPTHLIKTRGQQVTLRCSPKSGHDTVSWYQQALGQGPQFIFQYYEEEERQRGNFPDRFSGHQFPNYSSELNVNALLLGDSALYLCASSLRTGGTEAFFGQGTRLTVV.

The chain has TRBV29-1 and TRBJ1-1, with D maybe TRBD1 (5 bases). Trimming took 6 bases from V and 4 from J, leaving 12 bases between them. The germline CDR1 and CDR2 sequences are SQVTM and ANQGSEA. This CDR3 has 12 residues. The CDR3 DNA reads as TGCAGCGTCCGCCGACAGAGCACTGAAGCTTTCTTT. Its protein product is CSVRRQSTEAFF.

In regard to this clone: The same CDR3 can be traced to other DNA sequences in this sample. The J gene is TRBJ1-5, the V gene TRBV5-1; TRBD1 might be the D (5 bases). The CDR3 contains 13 residues. Germline CDR1 reads SGHRS; CDR2 reads YFSETQ. Trimming pared 4 bases from V and 4 bases from J, leaving 9 bases between. In DNA, the CDR3 is TGCGCCAGCAGCCTGGACACAAATCAGCCCCAGCATTTT. It codes for CASSLDTNQPQHF. The variable domain in full, with the rest retrieved from reference TRBV5-1 and TRBJ1-5, is KAGVTQTPRYLIKTRGQQVTLSCSPISGHRSVSWYQQTPGQGLQFLFEYFSETQRNKGNFPGRFSGRQFSNSRSEMNVSTLELGDSALYLCASSLDTNQPQHFGDGTRLSIL.

CDR3 sequence: CASRQTGTGVYEQYF. DNA for the CDR3: TGTGCCAGTAGGCAGACCGGGACAGGGGTCTACGAGCAGTACTTC. The chain is built from TRBV19 and TRBJ2-7; 10 bases line up with TRBD1. With V trimmed by 6 bases and J by 3 bases, 8 bases remained unmatched. The CDR3 is 15 residues long. Looked up from germline, CDR1 is LNHDA and CDR2 is SQIVND (reference sequence).

CDR3 bases: TGTGCCAGCAGCTTAGTCCCGGGACAGGGGGTTGACGAGCAGTACTTC. This translates into CASSLVPGQGVDEQYF. J is TRBJ2-7 and V is TRBV7-8, with 11 nucleotides matching TRBD1. V was clipped by 1 base and J by 5 bases; unmatched bases: 7. Germline assignment: CDR1 SGHVS and CDR2 FQNEAQ. This CDR3 region has 16 residues. The full variable domain, its missing parts supplied by reference TRBV7-8 and TRBJ2-7, is GAGVSQSPRYKVAKRGQDVALRCDPISGHVSLFWYQQALGQGPEFLTYFQNEAQLDKSGLPSDRFFAERPEGSVSTLKIQRTQQEDSAVYLCASSLVPGQGVDEQYFGPGTRLTVT.

The rearrangement joins TRBV7-3 to TRBJ2-3; 7 bases align to TRBD1. Germline trimming cut 5 bases from V and 6 bases from J; bases unmatched to any gene: 8. This CDR3 spans 14 amino acids. Germline CDR1 SGHTA, CDR2 FQGTGA. DNA for the CDR3: TGTGCCAGCAGCCCTCAGACAGGGTTGGATACGCAGTATTTT. Translation gives CASSPQTGLDTQYF.

The J gene is TRBJ1-5, the V gene TRBV5-1; no clear D gene. The CDR3 sequence is 13 residues long. Per the germline V gene, CDR1 is SGHRS and CDR2 is YFSETQ. V lost 1 base to trimming and J lost 4 bases, with 6 bases between them. CDR3 region: CASSLNGNQPQHF. The CDR3 nucleotides are TGCGCCAGCAGCTTGAACGGGAATCAGCCCCAGCATTTT. Using reference TRBV5-1 and TRBJ1-5 for the parts outside the CDR3, the full variable domain is KAGVTQTPRYLIKTRGQQVTLSCSPISGHRSVSWYQQTPGQGLQFLFEYFSETQRNKGNFPGRFSGRQFSNSRSEMNVSTLELGDSALYLCASSLNGNQPQHFGDGTRLSIL.

The chain carries TRBV19 and TRBJ1-1, with D possibly being TRBD1 (6 bases). Germline lookup yields CDR1 LNHDA and CDR2 SQIVND (reference sequence). The CDR3 is 15 amino acids. V lost 3 bases to trimming and J lost 1 base, with 12 bases between them. CDR3 nucleotides: TGTGCCAGTAGTATGGGGGCTGTCGAGAACACTGAAGCTTTCTTT. Amino acid sequence: CASSMGAVENTEAFF.

In this sample, this clone turned up once. The chain has TRBV7-2 and TRBJ2-2; 12 bases are a match to TRBD1. V trimming: 6 bases; J trimming: 6 bases; junction bases outside the gene matches: 8. Germline CDR1 reads SGHTA; CDR2 reads FQGNSA. This CDR3 is 16 amino acids long. The CDR3 here is CASRASGTGGAGELFF. The CDR3 nucleotides are TGTGCCAGCAGAGCCTCCGGGACAGGGGGCGCCGGGGAGCTGTTTTTT. Full variable domain (missing parts from reference TRBV7-2 and TRBJ2-2): GAGVSQSPSNKVTEKGKDVELRCDPISGHTALYWYRQSLGQGLEFLIYFQGNSAPDKSGLPSDRFSAERTGGSVSTLTIQRTQQEDSAVYLCASRASGTGGAGELFFGEGSRLTVL.

This chain joins TRBV3-1 (or the pseudogene TRBV3-2) and TRBJ1-3; D gene ambiguous. Trimming took off 4 bases at V and 4 bases at J, with 17 bases between the two ends. Germline loops: CDR1 LGHDT, CDR2 YNNKEL (reference sequence). The CDR3 runs to 16 residues. For the CDR3, the DNA is TGTGCCAGCAGCCTAGGACCCCCCGGAGGCGGAAACACCATATATTTT. Its translation is CASSLGPPGGGNTIYF.

The chain recombines TRBV28 with TRBJ2-6; possibly TRBD1 for D (6 bases). V shed 10 bases and J shed 4 bases, with 20 bases lying between them. The CDR3 runs 16 residues. CDR1 is MDHEN, CDR2 SYDVKM, per germline. The CDR3 spells CATRTGQLTGANVLTF. CDR3 bases: TGTGCCACCCGGACTGGACAGTTAACCGGGGCCAACGTCCTGACTTTC.

DNA for the CDR3: TGTGCCTGGAGGAGACAGGGGGCGGATACGCAGTATTTT. Protein sequence: CAWRRQGADTQYF. The gene calls are TRBV30 and TRBJ2-3, with 10 bases that match TRBD1. The germline gives CDR1 GTSNPN, CDR2 SVGIG (reference sequence). The CDR3 sequence is 13 residues long. Losses at the gene ends were 3 bases for V and 6 bases for J; bases not matched to a gene: 3.

This clone was seen a single time. The CDR3 region is CASSQRGSYNEQFF. The CDR3 nucleotides read TGTGCCAGCAGCCAACGCGGGAGCTACAATGAGCAGTTCTTC. J is TRBJ2-1 and V is TRBV3-1 (or the pseudogene TRBV3-2), with 7 bases aligning to TRBD2. Trimming cost V 2 bases and J 3 bases; bases outside gene matches: 1. The germline V gene has CDR1 LGHDT and CDR2 YNNKEL (reference sequence). CDR3 length equals 14 residues.

The chain employs TRBV4-2 and TRBJ1-1, with TRBD1 identical over 7 bases. With 1 base clipped from V and 2 bases from J, the junction kept 1 base outside the gene matches. The CDR3 totals 14 residues. Germline values: CDR1 LGHNA, CDR2 YNFKEQ. The CDR3 loop is CASSQGQGNTEAFF. The DNA for the CDR3 is TGTGCCAGCAGCCAAGGACAGGGTAACACTGAAGCTTTCTTT.

This chain connects TRBV27 to TRBJ1-4; 9 nucleotides agree with TRBD1. Germline loops: CDR1 MNHEY, CDR2 SMNVEV (reference sequence). The CDR3 runs 16 residues. V lost 4 bases, J lost 8 bases, and 11 bases stayed unmatched. CDR3 region: CASSSQTGTGKEKLFF. Written as DNA, the CDR3 is TGTGCCAGCAGTTCCCAGACCGGGACAGGGAAAGAAAAACTGTTTTTT. The full variable domain, with the rest looked up from reference TRBV27 and TRBJ1-4, is EAQVTQNPRYLITVTGKKLTVTCSQNMNHEYMSWYRQDPGLGLRQIYYSMNVEVTDKGDVPEGYKVSRKEKRNFPLILESPSPNQTSLYFCASSSQTGTGKEKLFFGSGTQLSVL.

The CDR3 nucleotides read TGTGCCAGCAGGCCTCGGACTAGCGGGACAAGAGCCACTAGCACAGATACGCAGTATTTT. Encoded protein: CASRPRTSGTRATSTDTQYF. The chain couples TRBV6-2 or TRBV6-3 to TRBJ2-3; 12 bases align to TRBD2. The length of the CDR3 is 20 residues. Germline CDR1 reads MNHEY; CDR2 reads SVGEGT. With V trimmed by 6 bases and J by 0 bases, 16 bases remained unmatched.

This chain links TRBV5-4 with TRBJ1-6; D remains ambiguous. CDR1 and CDR2 from the germline V gene are SGHNT and YYREEE (reference sequence). CDR3 size: 15 residues. The V gene lost 2 bases and the J gene lost 4 bases, with 10 bases spanning the gap. The CDR3 sequence: CASSFGGIYNSPLHF. The CDR3 nucleotides are TGTGCCAGCAGCTTCGGAGGAATATATAATTCACCCCTCCACTTT.

The rearrangement uses TRBV28 and TRBJ1-1; no clear D gene. Trimming pared 7 bases from V and 7 bases from J, leaving 13 bases between. CDR3 size: 12 residues. Germline-derived CDR1 and CDR2 are MDHEN and SYDVKM. CDR3 sequence (DNA): TGTGCCAGCAAGACTAGGACGCTTGAAGCTTTCTTT. This sequence encodes CASKTRTLEAFF.